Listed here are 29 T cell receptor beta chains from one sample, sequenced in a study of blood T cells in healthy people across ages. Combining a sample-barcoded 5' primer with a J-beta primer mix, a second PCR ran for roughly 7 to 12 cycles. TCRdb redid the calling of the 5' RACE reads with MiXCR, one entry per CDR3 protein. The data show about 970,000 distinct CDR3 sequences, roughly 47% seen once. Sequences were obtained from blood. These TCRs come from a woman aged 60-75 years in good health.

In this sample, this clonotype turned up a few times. CDR3 in amino acids: CASSLASYRLQETQYF. The CDR3 nucleotides are TGTGCCAGCAGCTTAGCGTCATACCGACTCCAAGAGACCCAGTACTTC. V is TRBV7-8 and J is TRBJ2-5; D unresolved. The V gene lost 0 bases and the J gene lost 1 base, with 12 bases spanning the gap. This CDR3 spans 16 amino acids. Germline values: CDR1 SGHVS, CDR2 FQNEAQ.

The CDR3 is CASTQNTGNSGANVLTF. Written as DNA, the CDR3 is TGTGCCAGCACCCAAAATACGGGGAATAGTGGGGCCAACGTCCTGACTTTC. This chain links TRBV11-2 with TRBJ2-6, with D perhaps TRBD2 (5 bases). V shed 7 bases and J shed 3 bases, with 19 bases lying between them. Per the germline V gene, CDR1 is SGHAT and CDR2 is FQNNGV. The CDR3 sequence is 17 residues long.

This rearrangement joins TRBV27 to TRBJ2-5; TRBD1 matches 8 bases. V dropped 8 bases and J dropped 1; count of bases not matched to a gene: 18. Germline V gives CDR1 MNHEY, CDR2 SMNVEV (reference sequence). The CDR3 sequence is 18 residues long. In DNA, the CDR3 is TGTGCCAGCCTGCCCTTAACGACAGGGGATTTTGTCCAAGAGACCCAGTACTTC. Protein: CASLPLTTGDFVQETQYF.

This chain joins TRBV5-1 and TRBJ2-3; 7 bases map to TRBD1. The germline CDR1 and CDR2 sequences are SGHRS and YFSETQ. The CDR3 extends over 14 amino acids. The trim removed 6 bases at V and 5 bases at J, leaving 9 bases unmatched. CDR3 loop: CASTDPDREDTQYF. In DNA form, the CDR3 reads TGCGCCAGCACCGACCCCGACAGGGAAGATACGCAGTATTTT.

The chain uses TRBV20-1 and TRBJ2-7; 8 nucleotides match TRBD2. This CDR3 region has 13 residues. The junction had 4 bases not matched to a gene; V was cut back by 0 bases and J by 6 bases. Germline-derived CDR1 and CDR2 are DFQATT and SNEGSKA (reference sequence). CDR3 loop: CSARDGTSGEQYF. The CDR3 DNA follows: TGCAGTGCTAGAGATGGGACTAGTGGCGAGCAGTACTTC.

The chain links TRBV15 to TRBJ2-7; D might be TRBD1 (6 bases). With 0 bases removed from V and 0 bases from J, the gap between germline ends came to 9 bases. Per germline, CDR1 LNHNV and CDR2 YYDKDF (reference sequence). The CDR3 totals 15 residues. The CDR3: CATSREGDNSYEQYF. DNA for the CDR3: TGTGCCACCAGCAGAGAGGGGGACAACTCCTACGAGCAGTACTTC.

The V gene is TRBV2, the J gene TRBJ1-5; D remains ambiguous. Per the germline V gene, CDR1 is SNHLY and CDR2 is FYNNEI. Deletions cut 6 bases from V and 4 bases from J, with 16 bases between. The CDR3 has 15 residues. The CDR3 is CASRQEAHRNQPQHF. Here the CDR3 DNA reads TGTGCCAGCAGACAAGAGGCACATCGGAATCAGCCCCAGCATTTT.

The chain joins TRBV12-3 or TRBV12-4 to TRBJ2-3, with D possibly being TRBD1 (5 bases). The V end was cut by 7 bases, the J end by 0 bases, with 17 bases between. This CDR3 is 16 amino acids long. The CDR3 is CASTPEGDASTDTQYF. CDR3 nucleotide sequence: TGTGCCAGCACCCCAGAAGGGGATGCTAGCACAGATACGCAGTATTTT.

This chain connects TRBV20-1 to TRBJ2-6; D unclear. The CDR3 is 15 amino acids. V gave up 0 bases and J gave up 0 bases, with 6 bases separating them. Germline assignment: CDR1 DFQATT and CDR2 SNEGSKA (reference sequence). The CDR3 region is CSARDRSSGANVLTF. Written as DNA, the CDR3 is TGCAGTGCTAGAGATCGTAGCTCTGGGGCCAACGTCCTGACTTTC.

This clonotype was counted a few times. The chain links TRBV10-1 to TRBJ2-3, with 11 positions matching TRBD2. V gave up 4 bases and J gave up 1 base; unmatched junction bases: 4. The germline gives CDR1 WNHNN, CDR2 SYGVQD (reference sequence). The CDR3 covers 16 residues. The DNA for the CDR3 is TGCGCCAGCAGTGGGGGGACTAGCGGAGGCACAGATACGCAGTATTTT. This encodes CASSGGTSGGTDTQYF.

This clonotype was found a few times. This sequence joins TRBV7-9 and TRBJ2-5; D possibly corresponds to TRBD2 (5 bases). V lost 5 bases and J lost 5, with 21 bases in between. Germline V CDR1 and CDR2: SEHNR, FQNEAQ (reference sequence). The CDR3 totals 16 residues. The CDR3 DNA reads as TGTGCCAGCAGCCAGAGTTGGGTCGAGGGTCCGGAGACCCAGTACTTC. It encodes CASSQSWVEGPETQYF.

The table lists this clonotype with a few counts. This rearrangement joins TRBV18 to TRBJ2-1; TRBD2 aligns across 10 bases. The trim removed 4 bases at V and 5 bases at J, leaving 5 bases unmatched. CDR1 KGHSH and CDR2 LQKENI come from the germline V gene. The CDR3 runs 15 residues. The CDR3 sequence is CASSLGTSANNEQFF. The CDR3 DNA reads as TGTGCCAGCTCACTCGGGACTAGCGCGAACAATGAGCAGTTCTTC.

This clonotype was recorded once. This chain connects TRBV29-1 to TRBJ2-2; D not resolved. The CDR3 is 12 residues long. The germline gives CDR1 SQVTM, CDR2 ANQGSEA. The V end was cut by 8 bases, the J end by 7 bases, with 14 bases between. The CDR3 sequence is CSLRSFHGELFF. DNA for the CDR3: TGCAGCCTCCGGAGTTTCCACGGGGAGCTGTTTTTT.

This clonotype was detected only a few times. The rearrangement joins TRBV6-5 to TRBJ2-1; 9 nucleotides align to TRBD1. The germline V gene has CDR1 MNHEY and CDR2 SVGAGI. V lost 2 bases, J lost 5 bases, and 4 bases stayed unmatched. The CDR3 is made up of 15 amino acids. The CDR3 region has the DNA TGTGCCAGCAGTTACGCGACAGGGGGGGACAATGAGCAGTTCTTC. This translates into CASSYATGGDNEQFF.

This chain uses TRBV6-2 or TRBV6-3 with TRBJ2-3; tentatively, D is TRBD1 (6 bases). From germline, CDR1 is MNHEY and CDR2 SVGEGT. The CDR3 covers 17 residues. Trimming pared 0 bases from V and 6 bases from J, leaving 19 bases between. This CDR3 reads CASSYSSAGVSQDTQYF. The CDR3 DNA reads TGTGCCAGCAGTTACTCGTCCGCAGGGGTGAGCCAGGATACGCAGTATTTT.

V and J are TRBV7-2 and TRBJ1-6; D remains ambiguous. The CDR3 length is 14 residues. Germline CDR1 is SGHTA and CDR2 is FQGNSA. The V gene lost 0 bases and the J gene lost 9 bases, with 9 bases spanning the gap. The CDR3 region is CASSLALESSPLHF. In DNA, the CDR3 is TGTGCCAGCAGCTTAGCGTTGGAAAGTTCACCCCTCCACTTT.

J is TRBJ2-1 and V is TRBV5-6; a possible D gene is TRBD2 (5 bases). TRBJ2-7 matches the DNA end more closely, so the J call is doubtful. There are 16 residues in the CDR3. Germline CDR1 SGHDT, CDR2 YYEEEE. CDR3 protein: CASSLIRGEGPNEQYF. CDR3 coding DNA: TGTGCCAGCAGCTTGATCCGGGGAGAGGGTCCCAATGAGCAGTACTTC.

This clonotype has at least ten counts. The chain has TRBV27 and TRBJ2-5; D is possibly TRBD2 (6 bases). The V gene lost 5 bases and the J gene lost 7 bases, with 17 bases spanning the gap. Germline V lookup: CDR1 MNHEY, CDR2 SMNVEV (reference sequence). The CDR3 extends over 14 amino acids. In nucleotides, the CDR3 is TGTGCCAGCAGTCCTGCAGGCGGGGCGGGGACCCAGTACTTC. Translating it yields CASSPAGGAGTQYF.

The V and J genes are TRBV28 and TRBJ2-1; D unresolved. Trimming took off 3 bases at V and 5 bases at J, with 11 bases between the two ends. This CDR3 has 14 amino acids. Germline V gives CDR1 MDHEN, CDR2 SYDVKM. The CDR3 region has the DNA TGTGCCAGCAGTTTTTGGTTCCGGAACAATGAGCAGTTCTTC. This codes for CASSFWFRNNEQFF.

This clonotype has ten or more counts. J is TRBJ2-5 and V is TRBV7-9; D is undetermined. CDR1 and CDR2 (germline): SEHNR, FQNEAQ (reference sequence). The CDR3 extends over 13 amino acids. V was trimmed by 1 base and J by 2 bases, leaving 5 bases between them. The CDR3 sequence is CASSLVGQETQYF. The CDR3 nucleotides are TGTGCCAGCAGCTTAGTTGGGCAAGAGACCCAGTACTTC. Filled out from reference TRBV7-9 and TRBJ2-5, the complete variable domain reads DTGVSQNPRHKITKRGQNVTFRCDPISEHNRLYWYRQTLGQGPEFLTYFQNEAQLEKSRLLSDRFSAERPKGSFSTLEIQRTEQGDSAMYLCASSLVGQETQYFGPGTRLLVL.

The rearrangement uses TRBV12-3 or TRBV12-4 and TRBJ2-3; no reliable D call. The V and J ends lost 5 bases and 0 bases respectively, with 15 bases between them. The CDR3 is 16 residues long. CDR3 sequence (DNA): TGTGCCAGCAGTCTTCCCCTTTGGGGAAGCACAGATACGCAGTATTTT. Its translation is CASSLPLWGSTDTQYF.

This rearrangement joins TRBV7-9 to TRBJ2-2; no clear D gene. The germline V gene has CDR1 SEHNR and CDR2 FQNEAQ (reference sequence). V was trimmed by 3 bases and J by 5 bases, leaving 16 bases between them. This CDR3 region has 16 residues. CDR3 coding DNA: TGTGCCAGCAGCTTTAACATGCCCCCTGTAACCGGGGAGCTGTTTTTT. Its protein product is CASSFNMPPVTGELFF.

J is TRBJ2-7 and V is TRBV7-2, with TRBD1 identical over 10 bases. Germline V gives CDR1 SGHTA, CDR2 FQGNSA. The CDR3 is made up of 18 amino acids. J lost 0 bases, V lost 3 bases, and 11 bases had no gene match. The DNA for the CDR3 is TGTGCCAGCAGCTTTCGACAGGGGGCGAATACCCTCTCCTACGAGCAGTACTTC. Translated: CASSFRQGANTLSYEQYF.

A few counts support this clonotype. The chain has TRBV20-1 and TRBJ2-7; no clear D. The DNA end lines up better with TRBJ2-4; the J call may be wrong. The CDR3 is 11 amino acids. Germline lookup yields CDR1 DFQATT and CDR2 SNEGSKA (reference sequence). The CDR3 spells CSARAVDIQYF. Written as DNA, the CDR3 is TGCAGTGCTAGGGCGGTGGACATTCAGTACTTC.

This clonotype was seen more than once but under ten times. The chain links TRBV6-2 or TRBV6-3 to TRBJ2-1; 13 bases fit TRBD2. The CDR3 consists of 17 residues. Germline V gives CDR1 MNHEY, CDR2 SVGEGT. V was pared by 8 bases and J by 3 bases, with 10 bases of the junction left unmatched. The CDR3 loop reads CASLGGTSGTRYNEQFF. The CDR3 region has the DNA TGTGCCAGCCTAGGCGGGACTAGCGGGACCCGCTACAATGAGCAGTTCTTC.

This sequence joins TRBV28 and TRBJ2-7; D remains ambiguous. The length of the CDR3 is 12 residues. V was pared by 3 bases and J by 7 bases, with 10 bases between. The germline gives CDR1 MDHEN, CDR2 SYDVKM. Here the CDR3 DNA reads TGTGCCAGCAGTTTTCGTTTGAGGGAGCAGTACTTC. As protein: CASSFRLREQYF.

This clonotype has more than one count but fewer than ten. The CDR3 loop is CSAIREGPLQYF. The CDR3, as DNA: TGCAGTGCTATTCGGGAGGGCCCTCTGCAGTACTTC. V is TRBV20-1 and J is TRBJ2-5, with 8 positions matching TRBD2. The germline V gene has CDR1 DFQATT and CDR2 SNEGSKA (reference sequence). CDR3 size: 12 residues. The ends lost 4 bases at V and 11 bases at J; junction bases unmatched: 9.

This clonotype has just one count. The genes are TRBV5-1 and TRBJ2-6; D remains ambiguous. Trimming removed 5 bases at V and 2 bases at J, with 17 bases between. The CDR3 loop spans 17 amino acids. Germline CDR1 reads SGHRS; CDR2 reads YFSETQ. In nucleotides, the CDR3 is TGCGCCAGCAGTACCCCGGGCCCGGCTGCTGGGGCCAACGTCCTGACTTTC. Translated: CASSTPGPAAGANVLTF.

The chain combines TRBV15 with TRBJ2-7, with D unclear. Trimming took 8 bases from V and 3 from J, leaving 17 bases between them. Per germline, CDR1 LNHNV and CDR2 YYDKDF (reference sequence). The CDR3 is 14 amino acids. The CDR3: CATSVHLNLYEQYF. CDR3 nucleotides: TGTGCCACCTCCGTTCATCTAAATCTCTACGAGCAGTACTTC.